The 14 T cell receptor beta chains below were found in one sample sequenced in a study of tumor-infiltrating lymphocytes in primary liver carcinoma. The source of the blood RNA was unsorted whole blood, and germline DNA was extracted as well. TCR beta cDNA came from about 450 ng total RNA, primed with a constant-region primer. The TCR beta library was amplified through three nested multiplex PCR rounds in a modified ARM-PCR procedure. Investigators reported that the first two PCR rounds, at 10 cycles each, used TRBV1-TRBV30 forward primers with a C-beta reverse primer. TCRdb reanalysed the multiplex PCR reads using MiXCR and keeps one entry per CDR3 protein. The sample carries about 320,000 distinct CDR3 sequences, roughly 60% recorded once. Sequencing used peripheral blood. The receptor set was obtained from a young woman with primary liver carcinoma and hepatitis B virus infection.

Details on this clonotype: The junction differs from germline at one of its ends, possibly a read error. CDR3 sequence: CASSLGQIYEEYF. DNA of the CDR3: TGTGCCAGCAGCTTAGGACAGATCTACGAGGAGTACTTC. This chain uses TRBV13 with TRBJ2-7; D remains unclear. In germline, CDR1 is PRHDT, CDR2 FYEKMQ (reference sequence). The CDR3 totals 13 residues.

Comment on this clonotype: Given the absence of the conserved phenylalanine or tryptophan at the CDR3 end, a read error is likely. V gene TRBV5-6 combines with J gene TRBJ2-1; D is perhaps TRBD2 (6 bases). This CDR3 region has 15 residues. Per the germline V gene, CDR1 is SGHDT and CDR2 is YYEEEE. The germline V and J ends were trimmed by 0 bases and 5 bases, with 12 bases remaining between them. As DNA, the CDR3 is TGTGCCAGCAGCTTGGTGGCGGGGAGTCACAATGAGCAGTTCTCC. It translates to CASSLVAGSHNEQFS.

This clonotype was seen at least ten times. The chain couples TRBV7-8 to TRBJ1-1, with a weak D call TRBD1 (5 bases). CDR3 length equals 15 residues. The V gene's germline CDR1 is SGHVS and CDR2 FQNEAQ. The V and J ends lost 5 bases and 2 bases respectively, with 15 bases between them. The CDR3 spells CASSDRPGLNTEAFF. CDR3 DNA sequence: TGTGCCAGCAGCGACCGACCGGGACTTAACACTGAAGCTTTCTTT.

With respect to this clonotype: Just one base apart from a much larger clone, this may be a read error. This chain uses TRBV4-3 with TRBJ2-7; D perhaps matches TRBD2 (6 bases). V was cut by 0 bases and J by 5 bases, with 23 bases left in between. CDR1 LGHNA and CDR2 YSLEER come from the germline V gene. CDR3 length: 18 amino acids. CDR3 amino acids: CASSQEGVGRTRIHEQYF. The CDR3 DNA reads TGCGCCAGCAGCCAAGAAGGAGTGGGGAGGACAAGGATTCACGAGCAGTACTTC.

A note on this clonotype: A read error may explain this, as a much larger clone is one base away. The genes are TRBV12-3 or TRBV12-4 and TRBJ1-2; unclear D gene. The CDR3 is made up of 13 amino acids. This CDR3 reads CASRLDRHDGYAF. The CDR3, as DNA: TGTGCCAGCAGACTTGACCGTCATGATGGCTACGCCTTC.

This clonotype came up many times. The chain has TRBV10-3 and TRBJ1-5; 10 bases are shared with TRBD1. Germline CDR1 and CDR2: ENHRY and SYGVKD. CDR3 length equals 14 residues. The V and J ends lost 10 bases and 4 bases, in that order; junction bases with no gene match: 7. CDR3 in DNA: TGTGCCACCGGGAAGGGACAGGGGAATCAGCCCCAGCATTTT. Its translation is CATGKGQGNQPQHF.

This clonotype has ten or more counts. This chain connects TRBV6-5 to TRBJ1-2, with D hard to call. V gave up 2 bases and J gave up 10 bases, with 8 bases separating them. Germline-derived CDR1 and CDR2 are MNHEY and SVGAGI. The CDR3 runs to 11 residues. This CDR3 reads CASSYAGLYTF. The CDR3 DNA follows: TGTGCCAGCAGTTACGCCGGACTCTACACCTTC.

A remark on this clonotype: A read error may be the cause here, since a much bigger clone is one base away. This rearrangement joins TRBV5-6 to TRBJ2-1, with TRBD2 identical over 8 bases. The CDR3 length is 15 residues. Germline CDR1 is SGHDT and CDR2 is YYEEEE. In nucleotides, the CDR3 is TGTGCCAACAGCTTAGCGGGACCTTTCAACAATGAGCAGTTCTTC. Translating gives CANSLAGPFNNEQFF. The full variable domain, its missing parts supplied by reference TRBV5-6 and TRBJ2-1, is DAGVTQSPTHLIKTRGQQVTLRCSPKSGHDTVSWYQQALGQGPQFIFQYYEEEERQRGNFPDRFSGHQFPNYSSELNVNALLLGDSALYLCANSLAGPFNNEQFFGPGTRLTVL.

With respect to this clonotype: Because it lacks the conserved phenylalanine or tryptophan at the end, this CDR3 is likely a read error. The V and J genes are TRBV6-2 or TRBV6-3 and TRBJ2-4; D is undetermined. The V gene lost 4 bases and the J gene lost 0 bases, with 7 bases spanning the gap. The CDR3 loop spans 14 amino acids. Germline CDR1 and CDR2: MNHEY and SVGEGT. The CDR3 sequence is CASSSNLAKNIQYL. CDR3 nucleotides: TGTGCCAGCAGTTCTAACCTAGCCAAAAACATTCAGTACCTC.

For this clonotype: Possible read error: a much larger clone is one base away. The rearrangement joins TRBV14 to TRBJ2-3; D is ambiguous. The CDR3 covers 16 residues. The V gene lost 4 bases and the J gene lost 0 bases, with 14 bases spanning the gap. Germline V CDR1 and CDR2: SGHDN, FVKESK. The CDR3 bases are TGTGCCAGCAGCCGTTCCATTGGCCCTAGCACAGATACGCAGTATTTT. Residues: CASSRSIGPSTDTQYF.

Concerning this clonotype: Likely a read error: the CDR3 ends without its conserved phenylalanine or tryptophan. J is TRBJ2-7 and V is TRBV6-2 or TRBV6-3, with a possible D match to TRBD2 (6 bases). The V gene's germline CDR1 is MNHEY and CDR2 SVGEGT. There are 12 residues in the CDR3. For the CDR3, the DNA is TGTGCTAGCGGAGGAGTCAAGTACGAGCAGTACTTG. Translating gives CASGGVKYEQYL.

There are many counts of this clonotype. CDR3: CASSSDRPGLAGGSSYNEQFF. The CDR3 DNA is TGTGCCAGCAGCTCAGACCGCCCGGGACTAGCGGGAGGAAGCTCCTACAATGAGCAGTTCTTC. The chain recombines TRBV11-2 with TRBJ2-1, with TRBD2 matching over 15 bases. The CDR3 runs to 21 residues. J lost 0 bases, V lost 4 bases, and 13 bases had no gene match. Germline values: CDR1 SGHAT, CDR2 FQNNGV. Supplemented by reference TRBV11-2 and TRBJ2-1, the full variable domain reads EAGVAQSPRYKIIEKRQSVAFWCNPISGHATLYWYQQILGQGPKLLIQFQNNGVVDDSQLPKDRFSAERLKGVDSTLKIQPAKLEDSAVYLCASSSDRPGLAGGSSYNEQFFGPGTRLTVL.

V usage is TRBV4-3 and J usage is TRBJ1-5; no clear D. CDR1 and CDR2 (germline): LGHNA, YSLEER. The CDR3 has 13 amino acids. V was cut by 1 base and J by 6 bases, with 7 bases left in between. The CDR3 DNA reads TGCGCCAGCAGCCAAGGCCCGAGTCAGCCCCAGCATTTT. It is translated as CASSQGPSQPQHF.

With regard to this clonotype: With a much larger clone just one base away, this may be a read error. The chain links TRBV4-3 to TRBJ2-2; 10 bases match TRBD2. The germline gives CDR1 LGHNA, CDR2 YSLEER. The CDR3 runs to 18 residues. In DNA, the CDR3 is TGCGCCAGCACCCAAGATCTGTCACTAGCGGGACCCAGCGGGGAGCTGTTTTTT. This translates into CASTQDLSLAGPSGELFF.